What follows are 14 T cell receptor beta chains derived from one specimen sequenced in a study of T cell repertoires in cytomegalovirus infection. TCRdb processed the reads anew with MiXCR; each CDR3 protein has one entry. The profile shows 150,000 to 200,000 distinct CDR3 sequences, around 20% of them singletons. Sequences were obtained from PBMCs. The receptors here all came from a human donor in good health (CMV status not recorded). Some clones in this sample may be carry-over from other donors' samples.

V and J are TRBV30 and TRBJ2-1; no clear D gene. The germline V gene encodes CDR1 GTSNPN and CDR2 SVGIG (reference sequence). The germline V and J ends were trimmed by 1 base and 8 bases, with 6 bases remaining between them. The CDR3 extends over 11 amino acids. CDR3 in amino acids: CAWSAAYEQFF. CDR3 in DNA: TGTGCCTGGAGTGCGGCCTATGAGCAGTTCTTC.

This clonotype has at least ten counts. This chain links TRBV14 with TRBJ2-7; possibly TRBD1 for D (6 bases). The CDR3 is made up of 14 amino acids. Trimming cost V 7 bases and J 2 bases, with 15 bases left between them. From germline, CDR1 is SGHDN and CDR2 FVKESK. DNA of the CDR3: TGTGCCAGCACCCCGGGACATCCTCCCTACGAGCAGTACTTC. This translates into CASTPGHPPYEQYF.

About this clonotype: Given a much more abundant clone one base away, this may be a read error. The CDR3 loop is CASGLVHLRLAGGNRRCNEQFF. The CDR3 DNA follows: TGTGCTAGTGGTTTGGTACATCTTAGACTAGCGGGAGGTAACCGACGCTGCAATGAGCAGTTCTTC. The V and J genes are TRBV12-5 and TRBJ2-1; 13 bases are a match to TRBD2. The germline gives CDR1 LGHNT, CDR2 FRNRAP. Trimming took 0 bases from V and 6 from J; bases not matched to a gene: 20. The CDR3 is 22 amino acids.

This clonotype was observed at least ten times. The chain recombines TRBV25-1 with TRBJ1-4, with 11 bases fitting TRBD1. This CDR3 spans 16 amino acids. Germline loops: CDR1 MGHDK, CDR2 SYGVNS. Unmatched junction bases numbered 5, after V lost 4 bases and J lost 4 bases. This chain's CDR3 is CASSGRTGGGNEKLFF. The CDR3 region has the DNA TGTGCCAGCAGTGGACGGACAGGGGGCGGTAATGAAAAACTGTTTTTT.

This clonotype has a count of ten or more. The chain links TRBV7-2 to TRBJ1-4; D is uncertain. The CDR3 runs 14 residues. With 2 bases removed from V and 7 bases from J, the gap between germline ends came to 11 bases. Germline lookup yields CDR1 SGHTA and CDR2 FQGNSA. The CDR3 reads CASSLRLPFEKLFF. CDR3 coding DNA: TGTGCCAGCAGCTTAAGGCTACCATTTGAAAAACTGTTTTTT.

In its sample, this clonotype was seen a few times. This chain links TRBV6-5 with TRBJ2-1, with 10 bases fitting TRBD2. The CDR3 loop spans 16 amino acids. The V segment lost 2 bases and the J segment 8 bases; nucleotides outside the gene matches: 9. The V gene's germline CDR1 is MNHEY and CDR2 SVGAGI. This chain's CDR3 is CASSYQRGGPGDEQFF. Written as DNA, the CDR3 is TGTGCCAGCAGTTACCAGCGGGGGGGCCCTGGGGATGAGCAGTTCTTC.

The table lists this clonotype with many counts. The chain is built from TRBV4-1 and TRBJ2-3, with D unresolved. The V gene lost 2 bases and the J gene lost 0 bases, with 0 bases spanning the gap. Germline CDR1 and CDR2: MGHRA and YSYEKL. This CDR3 has 12 amino acids. This CDR3 reads CASSQSTDTQYF. DNA for the CDR3: TGCGCCAGCAGCCAAAGCACAGATACGCAGTATTTT.

This clonotype was counted a few times. The rearrangement uses TRBV2 and TRBJ2-1, with 14 positions matching TRBD2. CDR1 and CDR2 from the germline V gene are SNHLY and FYNNEI. V dropped 0 bases and J dropped 8; count of bases not matched to a gene: 6. This CDR3 contains 17 residues. The CDR3 sequence: CASSEARTSGGYDEQFF. CDR3 bases: TGTGCCAGCAGTGAAGCCCGGACTAGCGGGGGGTATGATGAGCAGTTCTTC.

This sequence joins TRBV4-3 and TRBJ2-4; D tentatively fits TRBD1 or TRBD2 (5 bases each). This CDR3 is built from 17 residues. Trimming stripped 0 bases from V and 3 bases from J, with 15 bases between. Germline CDR1 LGHNA, CDR2 YSLEER. In DNA form, the CDR3 reads TGCGCCAGCAGCCAAGACCCGAATCGGGGCGTCAAAAACATTCAGTACTTC. Its protein is CASSQDPNRGVKNIQYF.

In regard to this clonotype: This may stem from a read error, because a much larger clone lies one nucleotide away. This chain joins TRBV5-4 and TRBJ2-1, with D possibly matching TRBD2 (5 bases). Looked up from germline, CDR1 is SGHNT and CDR2 is YYREEE (reference sequence). The CDR3 contains 16 residues. Trimming removed 4 bases at V and 0 bases at J, with 14 bases between. The CDR3 coding sequence is TGTGCCAGCAGCGTGCGGAACGGGGTCTCCTACAATGAGCAGTTCTTC. Protein: CASSVRNGVSYNEQFF.

To note about this clonotype: Mismatch with germline at one junction end may stem from a read error. The chain has TRBV5-1 and TRBJ2-5, with 8 bases that match TRBD2. The germline CDR1 and CDR2 sequences are SGHRS and YFSETQ. The CDR3 covers 16 residues. CDR3 bases: TGCGCCGGCAGCTATACCCCGGGACTAGGAGGAGAGACCCAGTACTTC. Translating it yields CAGSYTPGLGGETQYF.

The genes are TRBV12-5 and TRBJ1-2; no reliable D call. This CDR3 region has 11 residues. V was pared by 2 bases and J by 3 bases, with 1 base between. The germline CDR1 and CDR2 sequences are LGHNT and FRNRAP. The chain's CDR3 is CASGLYYGYTF. The CDR3 region has the DNA TGTGCTAGTGGTTTGTACTATGGCTACACCTTC.

As for this clonotype: This may be a read error, as it is one base from a much larger clone. The chain joins TRBV5-4 to TRBJ1-2; no clear D. The V end was cut by 1 base, the J end by 3 bases, with 19 bases between. There are 17 residues in the CDR3. The germline V gene encodes CDR1 SGHNT and CDR2 YYREEE (reference sequence). CDR3 in amino acids: CASSLYSALNRDYGYTF. The CDR3 nucleotides are TGTGCCAGCAGCTTGTACAGCGCTCTTAACCGGGACTATGGCTACACCTTC. Complete variable domain (other parts from reference TRBV5-4 and TRBJ1-2): ETGVTQSPTHLIKTRGQQVTLRCSSQSGHNTVSWYQQALGQGPQFIFQYYREEENGRGNFPPRFSGLQFPNYSSELNVNALELDDSALYLCASSLYSALNRDYGYTFGSGTRLTVV.

This clonotype has ten or more counts. The gene calls are TRBV2 and TRBJ2-7, with a weak D call TRBD1 (6 bases). There are 17 residues in the CDR3. From germline, CDR1 is SNHLY and CDR2 FYNNEI. Trimming shortened V by 4 bases and J by 3 bases, and 22 bases separated the two germline ends. DNA of the CDR3: TGTGCCAGCAGTGCATCTCTCACAGGGTTTGATCTCTACGAGCAGTACTTC. Amino acid sequence: CASSASLTGFDLYEQYF.